This section outlines one TCR beta chain sequence together with its context. The antigen is not known. The CDR3 spans 13 residues. From germline, CDR1 is LGHNA and CDR2 YNFKEQ. V was clipped by 0 bases and J by 7 bases; unmatched bases: 3. The sample comes from a study of shared clonotypes between healthy human individuals. Study-level points and caveats: Between a few donors, naive CD4 clonotypes were shared at a level of about 5%.

Adult Caucasians living in Nashville, Tennessee made up all of the donors. Libraries were prepared by immunoSEQ multiplex PCR; TCRdb keeps only in-frame clonotypes and omits some of them. Here the sample spans roughly 2 million clones, more than 90% being singletons. Material for sequencing was naive CD4+ T cells sorted from blood. Subset noted: CD45RA+ positively selected. This chain links TRBV4-2 with TRBJ2-7, with 7 bases identical to TRBD2. The TCR sequence derives from a man between 18 and 29 years old in good health. CDR3 nucleotide sequence: TGTGCCAGCAGCCAAGATGTAGCGGGTGAGCAGTACTTC. Its protein product is CASSQDVAGEQYF.